This T cell receptor beta chain is drawn from a study of metastatic and nonmetastatic thyroid tumors. For the study at large: Repertoires from malignant and benign thyroid patients were compared across blood and tumor or nodule tissue.

Original data processing: Clinicopathological groups supplied CDR3 differences that were used to build a distant-metastasis classifier for papillary thyroid cancer. With MiXCR, TCRdb called clones anew from the PCR reads. The V and J calls here are based on TCRdb, not the publication. The profile shows under 95,000 clones, around 7.8% of them singletons. Study observations and caveats: Reportedly, malignant thyroid tumors had significantly higher TCR beta diversity than benign nodules, in blood and tumor.

This clone appeared many times. Its antigen is not identified. The CDR3 is 11 residues long. V was trimmed by 11 bases and J by 11 bases, leaving 19 bases between them. The germline V gene has CDR1 WNHNN and CDR2 SYGVQD (reference sequence). None of the patients had undergone any treatment ahead of thyroid surgery. The sequencing input was blood. The source of this sequence is a female donor with papillary thyroid cancer or a benign thyroid nodule (not recorded which). Some clones in this sample may be carry-over from other donors' samples. This chain joins TRBV10-1 and TRBJ2-7, with D uncertain. The CDR3 DNA is TGCGCCGGCTCCGTCTGTGAGACGAAGTACTTC. As protein: CAGSVCETKYF.